This passage covers 2 T cell receptor beta chains from one sample sequenced in a study of cytomegalovirus exposure and HLA in healthy donors. PCR was performed using 60 Vbeta and 13 Jbeta primers. Assay used: immunoSEQ multiplex PCR; TCRdb lists only in-frame clones, some missing. The data show under 250,000 clones, with 75% to 90% seen just once and 2.5% to 3.5% held by the top ten. Material for sequencing was PBMCs. These receptors all stem from a woman aged 40 to 50 in good health and CMV-seronegative.

This clone was detected only a few times. The chain carries TRBV7-6 and TRBJ2-2; D is perhaps TRBD2 (6 bases). CDR1 and CDR2 (germline): SGHVS, FNYEAQ. The CDR3 has 17 amino acids. V was trimmed by 2 bases and J by 2 bases, leaving 15 bases between them. As DNA, the CDR3 is TGTGCCAGCAGCTTAAGAGTCGGGACTCTAAACACCGGGGAGCTGTTTTTT. Translating it yields CASSLRVGTLNTGELFF.

This chain joins TRBV9 and TRBJ2-3; D is uncertain. The V end was cut by 1 base, the J end by 3 bases, with 9 bases between. The V gene's germline CDR1 is SGDLS and CDR2 YYNGEE. This CDR3 spans 14 amino acids. This CDR3 reads CASSVTPGTDTQYF. Here the CDR3 DNA reads TGTGCCAGCAGCGTAACCCCCGGTACAGATACGCAGTATTTT.